This TCR beta chain stems from a study of PD-1 blockade in classical Hodgkin lymphoma. Overall study: Treatment was intravenous nivolumab, 3 mg/kg every 2 weeks, until progression. Study results and caveats: A significant rise in TCR diversity was seen by C4D1 for CD4+ cells but not for CD8+ cells. The origin of the repertoire differences remains undefined, with disease activity or prior therapy as possible causes. For complete responders, baseline diversity was comparable to that of newly diagnosed patients.

Brentuximab vedotin exposure varied, and every patient relapsed after autologous stem cell transplantation. On this clone: Its antigen is unknown.

V trimming: 0 bases; J trimming: 5 bases; junction bases outside the gene matches: 5. The CDR3 sequence is 15 residues long. CDR1 is SGHRS and CDR2 is YFSETQ in the germline V gene. Libraries were prepared by immunoSEQ multiplex PCR; TCRdb keeps only in-frame clonotypes and omits some of them. Of about 21,000 clones listed, about 71% were seen once; the top ten hold over 15%. The receptor's source is a human donor with classical Hodgkin lymphoma. This rearrangement joins TRBV5-1 to TRBJ2-3; 8 bases fit TRBD2. The sequencing used peripheral blood mononuclear cells (PBMCs), collected at baseline. The CDR3 DNA reads TGCGCCAGCAGCTTGGGGACTAGCCAATTAGATACGCAGTATTTT. This encodes CASSLGTSQLDTQYF.